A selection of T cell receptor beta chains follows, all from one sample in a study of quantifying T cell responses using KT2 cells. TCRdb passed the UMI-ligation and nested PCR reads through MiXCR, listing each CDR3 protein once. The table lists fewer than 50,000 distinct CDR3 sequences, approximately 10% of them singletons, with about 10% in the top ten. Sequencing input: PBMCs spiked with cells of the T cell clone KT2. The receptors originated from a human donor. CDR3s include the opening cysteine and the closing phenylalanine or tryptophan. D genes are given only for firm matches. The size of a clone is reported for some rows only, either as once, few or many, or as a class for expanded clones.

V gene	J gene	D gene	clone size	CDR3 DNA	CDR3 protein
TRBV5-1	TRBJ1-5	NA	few	TGCGCCAGCAGCCCGGACGGGTTGTATAGCAATCAGCCCCAGCATTTT	CASSPDGLYSNQPQHF
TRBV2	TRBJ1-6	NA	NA	TGTGCCAGCAGCGTCCGGGGCTTTGAATCACCCCTCCACTTT	CASSVRGFESPLHF
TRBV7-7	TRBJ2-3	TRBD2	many	TGTGCCAGCAGCCCGGTGGGCGGGGGGGCCGCAGATACGCAGTATTTT	CASSPVGGGAADTQYF
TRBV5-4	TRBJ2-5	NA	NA	TGTGCCAGCAGCTTGGACTTTCAAGAGACCCAGTACTTC	CASSLDFQETQYF
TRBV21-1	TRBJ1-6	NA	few	TGTGCCAGCAGCCAACTATCTTTCCGTAAATCACCCCTCCACTTT	CASSQLSFRKSPLHF
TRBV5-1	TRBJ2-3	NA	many	TGCGCCAGCATGAGGCCTGGGAGCACAGATACGCAGTATTTT	CASMRPGSTDTQYF
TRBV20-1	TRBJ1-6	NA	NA	TGCAGTGCTAGTACAGGCCAGAAAAATTCACCCCTCCACTTT	CSASTGQKNSPLHF
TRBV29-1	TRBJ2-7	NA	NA	TGCAGCGTTCTCGGTGGGACGGCTACCTACGAGCAGTACTTC	CSVLGGTATYEQYF
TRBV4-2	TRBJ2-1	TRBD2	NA	TGTGCCAGCAGCCACCGTACGGCGGGAGGTTCCTACAATGAGCAGTTCTTC	CASSHRTAGGSYNEQFF
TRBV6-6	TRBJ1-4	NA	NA	TGTGCCAGCAGTTATACGCTCATTGGGGCTAATGAAAAACTGTTTTTT	CASSYTLIGANEKLFF
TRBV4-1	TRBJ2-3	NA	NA	TGCGCCAGCAGCCAAATCGCCAGCACAGATACGCAGTATTTT	CASSQIASTDTQYF
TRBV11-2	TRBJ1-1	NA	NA	TGTGCCAGCAGACCCCCTGGGAAAAACACTGAAGCTTTCTTT	CASRPPGKNTEAFF
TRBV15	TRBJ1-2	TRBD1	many	TGTGCCACTAAGACAGGGAGTGGAGGCTATGGCTACACCTTC	CATKTGSGGYGYTF
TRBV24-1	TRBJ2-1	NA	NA	TGTGCCACCAGTGATTTTGGCTACAATGAGCAGTTCTTC	CATSDFGYNEQFF
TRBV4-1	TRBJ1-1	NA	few	TGCGCCAGCAGCCAGCGGATGGGGGAGCGACAACCGTGGACTGAAGCTTTCTTT	CASSQRMGERQPWTEAFF